Described below is a single TCR beta chain sequence and its context. Its antigen is currently unknown. TCRdb ran MiXCR on the reads and lists one entry per CDR3 protein. The table has nearly 450,000 distinct CDR3 sequences, approximately 33% seen once; the top ten hold about an eighth. From germline, CDR1 is MNHNS and CDR2 SASEGT. This CDR3 spans 13 amino acids. V was clipped by 2 bases and J by 6 bases, with 10 bases between them. The entry originates in a study of T cell repertoires in cytomegalovirus infection. Study-level information: A matching HLA type, together with CMV infection, was signaled by public TCR beta signatures.

Study results and limitations: Within the response measured ex vivo, HLA-C-restricted CMV-specific TCR beta clonotypes were dominant. Carriers of CMV plus the relevant HLA were identified by cumulative public TCR beta family frequency.

The receptor was derived from a human donor in good health (CMV status not recorded). Some clones in this sample may be carry-over from other donors' samples. The J gene is TRBJ2-5, the V gene TRBV6-1; no firm D call. Sequenced: PBMCs. CDR3 DNA sequence: TGTGCCAGCAGTGAAAATATTGGGAAGACCCAGTACTTC. Translated, it gives CASSENIGKTQYF.